The 30 T cell receptor beta chains in this list originate from one sample, sequenced in a study of Ad26.COV2.S vaccination and SARS-CoV-2 variants. Treatment denoted: around 19 received Ad26.COV2.S at low or high dose, single or two shots; 5 received placebo; per-sample allocation not given. Sampling was done on day 63 after the first vaccine or placebo injection. The method was immunoSEQ multiplex PCR; TCRdb's version includes in-frame clones alone and lacks a portion of them. The table has about 460,000 clones, around 89% seen once. Sequenced here: peripheral blood, sampled in a trial of Ad26.COV2.S vaccine versus placebo. The receptors derive from a person aged 18 to 65 who received the Ad26.COV2.S COVID-19 vaccine or a placebo.

Remarks on this clone: The same CDR3 can be traced to other DNA sequences in this sample. The V gene is TRBV7-2, the J gene TRBJ2-3; a possible D gene is TRBD1 (6 bases). Trimming removed 5 bases at V and 4 bases at J, with 13 bases between. This CDR3 has 14 amino acids. Germline assignment: CDR1 SGHTA and CDR2 FQGNSA. The CDR3 sequence is CASSPGGGADTQYF. The CDR3 coding sequence is TGTGCCAGCAGCCCCGGTGGGGGCGCAGATACGCAGTATTTT.

The CDR3 DNA sequence: TGTGCCAGCAGTCAGACTAGCGGGGGGGTGAATGAGCAGTTCTTC. Translated: CASSQTSGGVNEQFF. The V gene is TRBV6-2 or TRBV6-3, the J gene TRBJ2-1, with 14 bases lining up with TRBD2. The CDR3 is 15 amino acids. The trim removed 5 bases at V and 7 bases at J, leaving 4 bases unmatched. The germline V gene has CDR1 MNHEY and CDR2 SVGEGT.

V usage is TRBV5-4 and J usage is TRBJ2-7; 15 nucleotides match TRBD2. V dropped 4 bases and J dropped 2; count of bases not matched to a gene: 13. From germline, CDR1 is SGHNT and CDR2 YYREEE (reference sequence). The CDR3 consists of 19 residues. This CDR3 is CASSLGLAGGGGFTYEQYF. CDR3 bases: TGTGCCAGCAGCCTGGGACTAGCGGGAGGCGGGGGGTTCACCTACGAGCAGTACTTC.

The rearrangement joins TRBV9 to TRBJ2-1, with 11 bases matching TRBD2. CDR1 is SGDLS, CDR2 YYNGEE, per germline. The CDR3 runs to 16 residues. Trimming removed 0 bases from V and 4 bases from J; junction bases left unmatched: 3. The DNA of the CDR3 is TGTGCCAGCAGCGTAGGACTAGCGGGGAATTACAATGAGCAGTTCTTC. Translated: CASSVGLAGNYNEQFF.

The V call is TRBV18, the J call TRBJ2-1, with 7 bases that match TRBD1. CDR3 length equals 16 residues. The V and J ends lost 3 bases and 8 bases, in that order; junction bases with no gene match: 13. From germline, CDR1 is KGHSH and CDR2 LQKENI. This CDR3 reads CASSPMRQGSIHEQFF. CDR3 bases: TGTGCCAGCTCACCGATGAGACAGGGATCAATCCATGAGCAGTTCTTC.

The gene calls are TRBV30 and TRBJ2-1; no clear D. V lost 5 bases, J lost 8 bases, and 16 bases lay in between. This CDR3 comprises 13 residues. The germline CDR1 and CDR2 sequences are GTSNPN and SVGIG (reference sequence). The CDR3 DNA follows: TGTGCCTGGGGTAGGATTGGGTTAGATGAGCAGTTCTTC. This encodes CAWGRIGLDEQFF.

The chain links TRBV27 to TRBJ2-1; the D gene is possibly TRBD1 (6 bases). CDR1 and CDR2 (germline): MNHEY, SMNVEV (reference sequence). V lost 1 base to trimming and J lost 6 bases, with 13 bases between them. The CDR3 totals 15 residues. This CDR3 is CASSLLSGAGNEQFF. The CDR3 nucleotides are TGTGCCAGCAGTTTATTATCAGGGGCGGGCAATGAGCAGTTCTTC.

The V gene is TRBV6-2 or TRBV6-3, the J gene TRBJ2-7; unclear D gene. CDR1 and CDR2 (germline): MNHEY, SVGEGT. This CDR3 has 16 residues. The V end lost 0 bases, the J end lost 0 bases, and 12 bases lay between the germline ends. The CDR3 loop reads CASSYSPGRSSYEQYF. CDR3 DNA sequence: TGTGCCAGCAGTTACTCTCCCGGAAGGAGCTCCTACGAGCAGTACTTC.

The gene calls are TRBV27 and TRBJ1-1; tentatively, D is TRBD1 (6 bases). The CDR3 spans 14 residues. The V gene lost 4 bases and the J gene lost 10 bases, with 19 bases spanning the gap. From germline, CDR1 is MNHEY and CDR2 SMNVEV (reference sequence). As DNA, the CDR3 is TGTGCCAGCAGTTCCGCCCCCCCGGGGGCTCCAGCTTTCTTT. Translating gives CASSSAPPGAPAFF.

This clone was counted a few times. V gene TRBV30 combines with J gene TRBJ1-2; the match to TRBD1 covers 11 bases. V lost 8 bases, J lost 6 bases, and 20 bases stayed unmatched. In germline, CDR1 is GTSNPN, CDR2 SVGIG (reference sequence). The CDR3 is 17 amino acids. The DNA for the CDR3 is TGTGCCGGAGGACTAGGGACAGGGGGAAATCGGGCGCATGGCTACACCTTC. Its protein is CAGGLGTGGNRAHGYTF.

This chain uses TRBV9 with TRBJ2-7; TRBD1 is a possible D gene (5 bases). This CDR3 has 14 amino acids. V was cut by 0 bases and J by 0 bases, with 7 bases left in between. Germline values: CDR1 SGDLS, CDR2 YYNGEE. In DNA form, the CDR3 reads TGTGCCAGCAGCGTAGGCAGGGACTCCTACGAGCAGTACTTC. This codes for CASSVGRDSYEQYF. The whole variable domain, remainder taken from reference TRBV9 and TRBJ2-7, is DSGVTQTPKHLITATGQRVTLRCSPRSGDLSVYWYQQSLDQGLQFLIQYYNGEERAKGNILERFSAQQFPDLHSELNLSSLELGDSALYFCASSVGRDSYEQYFGPGTRLTVT.

The CDR3 DNA reads as TGTGCCAGCAGTGTAGGGGCGAACACTGAAGCTTTCTTT. Translation gives CASSVGANTEAFF. The rearrangement uses TRBV7-8 and TRBJ1-1; weak D call: TRBD1 (5 bases). The CDR3 covers 13 residues. Germline assignment: CDR1 SGHVS and CDR2 FQNEAQ. V lost 6 bases and J lost 1, with 9 bases in between.

This chain uses TRBV6-5 with TRBJ2-3; possibly TRBD1 for D (6 bases). The CDR3 covers 14 residues. With 6 bases removed from V and 7 bases from J, the gap between germline ends came to 17 bases. Germline assignment: CDR1 MNHEY and CDR2 SVGAGI. CDR3 region: CASRRDTGLNTQYF. CDR3 DNA sequence: TGTGCCAGCAGACGGGACACAGGATTGAATACGCAGTATTTT.

The rearrangement uses TRBV6-2 or TRBV6-3 and TRBJ2-7; D gene uncertain. The CDR3 is 15 amino acids. V was clipped by 6 bases and J by 0 bases, with 15 bases between them. Germline assignment: CDR1 MNHEY and CDR2 SVGEGT. The DNA for the CDR3 is TGTGCCAGCAGCTCCCGTCCATTGAGCTCCTACGAGCAGTACTTC. Residues: CASSSRPLSSYEQYF.

V gene TRBV5-5 combines with J gene TRBJ1-1; 8 bases are shared with TRBD1. With 0 bases clipped from V and 1 base from J, the junction kept 8 bases outside the gene matches. Germline V lookup: CDR1 SGHKS, CDR2 YYEKEE (reference sequence). This CDR3 is 17 amino acids long. CDR3 in amino acids: CASSLGIGTGENTEAFF. The CDR3 coding sequence is TGTGCCAGCAGCTTGGGAATTGGGACAGGCGAGAACACTGAAGCTTTCTTT.

This clone was counted between two and nine times. The V and J genes are TRBV5-5 and TRBJ1-3, with a tentative D call TRBD1 (5 bases). The CDR3 spans 15 residues. V lost 3 bases, J lost 4 bases, and 14 bases lay in between. The germline V gene has CDR1 SGHKS and CDR2 YYEKEE (reference sequence). CDR3 residues: CASSSLQGAGNTIYF. Here the CDR3 DNA reads TGTGCCAGCAGCTCTCTCCAGGGTGCAGGAAACACCATATATTTT.

V is TRBV28 and J is TRBJ1-2; possibly TRBD1 for D (5 bases). This CDR3 has 15 amino acids. Germline lookup yields CDR1 MDHEN and CDR2 SYDVKM. V lost 7 bases and J lost 4, with 19 bases in between. The CDR3 is CASTTGPSAVYGYTF. CDR3 in DNA: TGTGCCAGCACCACGGGGCCCAGTGCTGTCTATGGCTACACCTTC.

The chain couples TRBV7-9 to TRBJ1-1; D remains ambiguous. This CDR3 has 13 amino acids. Looked up from germline, CDR1 is SEHNR and CDR2 is FQNEAQ (reference sequence). V lost 2 bases to trimming and J lost 6 bases, with 10 bases between them. The CDR3 coding sequence is TGTGCCAGCAGCTTATTTCAGGCCTCTGAAGCTTTCTTT. It encodes CASSLFQASEAFF.

The CDR3 nucleotides read TGTGCCAGCAGTCTACTCCGGGACAGGGAATACGAGCAGTACTTC. Protein product: CASSLLRDREYEQYF. The chain has TRBV6-7 and TRBJ2-7; 9 bases are shared with TRBD1. TRBV6-7 is marked as an open reading frame, function uncertain. The CDR3 sequence is 15 residues long. V lost 5 bases, J lost 4 bases, and 9 bases stayed unmatched.

The chain has TRBV5-4 and TRBJ2-3; perhaps D is TRBD1 or TRBD2 (6 bases each). This CDR3 is built from 16 residues. Trimming took 0 bases from V and 2 from J, leaving 13 bases between them. In germline, CDR1 is SGHNT, CDR2 YYREEE (reference sequence). CDR3 protein: CASSLVGGHSTDTQYF. CDR3 coding DNA: TGTGCCAGCAGCTTGGTGGGGGGACATTCCACAGATACGCAGTATTTT.

J is TRBJ1-1 and V is TRBV6-2 or TRBV6-3; D remains unclear. The CDR3 loop spans 14 amino acids. V was cut by 7 bases and J by 0 bases, with 12 bases left in between. Germline V gene sequence: CDR1 MNHEY, CDR2 SVGEGT. The CDR3 here is CASNPVSVNTEAFF. For the CDR3, the DNA is TGTGCCAGCAACCCTGTTTCGGTGAACACTGAAGCTTTCTTT.

This rearrangement joins TRBV18 to TRBJ1-2; no clear D gene. Germline lookup yields CDR1 KGHSH and CDR2 LQKENI. The CDR3 sequence is 16 residues long. The V gene lost 3 bases and the J gene lost 3 bases, with 17 bases spanning the gap. The DNA for the CDR3 is TGTGCCAGCTCACCGAACCACCCCATCGGGGACTATGGCTACACCTTC. This encodes CASSPNHPIGDYGYTF. The full variable domain, its missing parts supplied by reference TRBV18 and TRBJ1-2, is NAGVMQNPRHLVRRRGQEARLRCSPMKGHSHVYWYRQLPEEGLKFMVYLQKENIIDESGMPKERFSAEFPKEGPSILRIQQVVRGDSAAYFCASSPNHPIGDYGYTFGSGTRLTVV.

The genes are TRBV27 and TRBJ1-1; tentative D call: TRBD1 (5 bases). V shed 1 base and J shed 2 bases, with 8 bases lying between them. The V gene's germline CDR1 is MNHEY and CDR2 SMNVEV (reference sequence). This CDR3 has 14 amino acids. The CDR3 DNA sequence: TGTGCCAGCAGTTTATGGGGCAGTAACACTGAAGCTTTCTTT. It translates to CASSLWGSNTEAFF.

The rearrangement uses TRBV13 and TRBJ2-2, with D perhaps being TRBD1 or TRBD2 (5 bases each). The germline V gene has CDR1 PRHDT and CDR2 FYEKMQ (reference sequence). This CDR3 comprises 15 residues. V shed 1 base and J shed 2 bases, with 8 bases lying between them. Here the CDR3 DNA reads TGTGCCAGCAGCTTAGTTGGGACCAACACCGGGGAGCTGTTTTTT. Translating gives CASSLVGTNTGELFF.

The V and J genes are TRBV4-2 and TRBJ2-1; 9 bases are a match to TRBD1. This CDR3 has 15 residues. Unmatched junction bases numbered 1, after V lost 1 base and J lost 3 bases. The germline gives CDR1 LGHNA, CDR2 YNFKEQ. The CDR3 region has the DNA TGTGCCAGCAGCCAAGGGGACAGGGACTACAATGAGCAGTTCTTC. This gives the protein CASSQGDRDYNEQFF.

The CDR3 DNA reads TGTGCCAGCAGCCTCGGTAGCGGGGGGGGATTGTTCGAGCTGTTTTTT. It yields the protein CASSLGSGGGLFELFF. The V gene is TRBV3-1 (or the pseudogene TRBV3-2), the J gene TRBJ2-2, with 11 bases lining up with TRBD2. Unmatched junction bases numbered 12, after V lost 4 bases and J lost 11 bases. Germline CDR1 reads LGHDT; CDR2 reads YNNKEL (reference sequence). This CDR3 has 16 amino acids.

The J gene is TRBJ1-2, the V gene TRBV28; 8 positions agree with TRBD1. CDR1 and CDR2 (germline): MDHEN, SYDVKM. This CDR3 spans 13 amino acids. The J segment lost 6 bases and the V segment lost 8 bases, leaving 8 bases of the junction unmatched. The CDR3 is CASADRARDGYTF. CDR3 DNA: TGTGCCAGCGCGGACAGGGCGAGGGATGGCTACACCTTC.

This clone was detected only once. This chain connects TRBV12-3 or TRBV12-4 to TRBJ2-5; TRBD1 agrees at 9 bases. J gave up 5 bases and V 5 bases, and 3 bases lay outside the gene matches. The CDR3 has 13 residues. The CDR3 reads CASSMTGGETQYF. CDR3 nucleotides: TGTGCCAGCAGTATGACAGGGGGTGAGACCCAGTACTTC.

V gene TRBV7-8 combines with J gene TRBJ1-1; the match to TRBD1 covers 10 bases. V dropped 5 bases and J dropped 0; count of bases not matched to a gene: 3. This CDR3 is built from 15 residues. The V gene's germline CDR1 is SGHVS and CDR2 FQNEAQ. The CDR3, as DNA: TGTGCCAGCAGCCGACAGGGGGCTATGAACACTGAAGCTTTCTTT. This gives the protein CASSRQGAMNTEAFF.

The V call is TRBV5-1, the J call TRBJ1-6, with D possibly matching TRBD1 (5 bases). The CDR3 runs 17 residues. Trimming took off 2 bases at V and 9 bases at J, with 21 bases between the two ends. From germline, CDR1 is SGHRS and CDR2 YFSETQ. This CDR3 reads CASSFEGPNFGGSPLHF. CDR3 sequence (DNA): TGCGCCAGCAGCTTCGAGGGGCCGAACTTTGGGGGTTCACCCCTCCACTTT.